The present T cell receptor beta chain was sequenced within a study of cytotoxic CD8 clonotypes in ibrutinib-treated CLL (dated by TCRdb to about 2021). At the level of the whole study: In this cohort, approximately 15 patients were treatment-naive and fewer than 13 were relapsed/refractory, while some 18 had unmutated IGHV. Partial responses were observed in about 24 patients and complete responses in 2; after a median follow-up of 68 months, remission was maintained in 15 or so patients and progression was observed in about twelve. Response samples were obtained after a median of 12 months of treatment, with a range of roughly 6 to 40 months. An average of about 250,000 productive templates and 94,082 productive rearrangements was obtained per sample. Longitudinal samples were available for about 30% of the 86 trial participants. Cryopreserved peripheral blood mononuclear cells were collected before treatment, at response, and at either disease progression or sustained remission. Every sample from remission and from progressive disease was obtained while the patients were still on ibrutinib.

For TCR beta library preparation, 1.5 to 2 micrograms of genomic DNA were extracted from the cryopreserved PBMCs. Longitudinal blood samples from CLL patients on ibrutinib monotherapy underwent high-throughput TCR beta sequencing. Patients were enrolled in a phase 2 open-label single-center ibrutinib monotherapy trial. On this clone itself: It lacks a known antigen. No base qualities exist here, and no much larger clone lies one base off it.

Each clonotype received, on average, about 9.7x coverage in deep resolution sequencing performed on a MiSeq, where the target depth lay between 1 in 1 million and 1 in 200,000 T cells. The immunoSEQ hsTCRB Kit was used to generate the TCR beta libraries. As for how the authors treated the data: The data were analyzed with ImmunoSEQ Analyzer and ImmunoSEQ Data Assistant, and V, D and J gene assignments followed IMGT definitions. Clonality, with values ranging from 0 to 1, was calculated as one minus the normalized Shannon entropy of productive rearrangement frequencies. Only overrepresented clonotypes making up at least 0.05% of each patient's repertoire were included in the public clonotype analysis. Repertoires from more than ten age-matched healthy donors in immuneACCESS were used as clonality controls. TCRdb took this table from immuneACCESS and kept in-frame rearrangements with V and J called. Such tables lack part of the clones; where checked against another copy, unresolved V genes explain under half of the gap, and the rest is unexplained. V and J calls and clone size are given by that table; D and trimming were obtained from the DNA. The sample data list around 330,000 clones, and around 66% of these were observed just once. Of the sample, about 5.9% falls within the top ten clones.

Summary of the overall study and its limitations: Lymph node repertoires were not examined, and the timing of sampling was not matched between patients in sustained remission and those whose disease progressed. An increase in clonality was observed at ibrutinib response, with clonality remaining stable during sustained remission and falling back toward baseline at progression. At baseline, clonality was higher than in age-matched healthy donors and showed a strong correlation with circulating CD8+ T-cell counts. Public clonotypes were found to be uncommon and were observed to contract or remain stable during treatment; the increase in clonality was shown to reflect expansion of private clonotypes at ibrutinib response.

Sequences SGHRS (CDR1) and YFSETQ (CDR2) are obtained from the germline V gene. Inclusive of the bounding cysteine and phenylalanine, the CDR3 is 13 residues long. The CDR3 DNA has 39 bases and is translated from base 1. The V and J ends are trimmed by 1 base and 2 bases, leaving 7 bases between them. Recombination linked TRBV5-1 to TRBJ2-7, with TRBD1 tentatively as D gene (6 bases match). This TCR was sampled from a human donor with chronic lymphocytic leukemia. The sequenced sample was PBMCs, obtained after 36 months of ibrutinib treatment. Here the CDR3 is given as CASSLRTAYEQYF. The sequenced DNA: TGCGCCAGCAGCTTGCGGACAGCCTACGAGCAGTACTTC.